Sequencing of this T cell receptor (beta chain) was carried out in a study of blood T cell repertoires in COVID-19. About the research overall: Researchers got acute and convalescent COVID-19 samples from the United States, Italy and Spain. PBMCs, B-cell-depleted T cells, or T cells were the source of the cDNA or gDNA that made up the material.

With 3 bases removed from V and 0 bases from J, the gap between germline ends came to 12 bases. Germline V gives CDR1 MNHEY, CDR2 SMNVEV (reference sequence). The CDR3 sequence is 15 residues long. This clone was seen a handful of times. Authors' methods: The authors estimated nucleated cell counts from reference gene primer amplification. Assay used: immunoSEQ multiplex PCR; TCRdb lists only in-frame clones, some missing. That table supplies the V and J calls and clone size; D and trimming were determined from the DNA. The sample has about 74,000 clones, 80% to 90% seen once; the top ten hold about 4.4%.

Sample: peripheral blood. The sequence was obtained from a woman over 75 with acute or convalescent COVID-19. This chain links TRBV27 with TRBJ2-7; possible D gene TRBD1, 5 bases. The CDR3: CASSLSGRVSYEQYF. DNA of the CDR3: TGTGCCAGCAGTTTGAGTGGCAGGGTCTCCTACGAGCAGTACTTC.